One and the same sample provided the 22 T cell receptor beta chains below, sequenced in a study of T-cell reconstitution after alpha-beta-depleted transplantation in children. Molecular barcoding with unique molecular identifiers was used for the TCRbeta library. TCRdb called the PCR reads again in MiXCR, with one record for every CDR3 protein. The top ten clones hold approximately 25% of a sample with 130,000 or so distinct CDR3 sequences, approximately 8.7% of them seen once. Sequences were derived from PBMCs, mostly from graft donor cells, sampled 180 days after TCRalphabeta/CD19-depleted stem cell transplant. Receptors originate from a girl in the first two years of life who had a stem cell transplant for combined immunodeficiency, so the T cells may come from the graft donor.

DNA of the CDR3: TGTGCCACCCTACGGGCCGCGGCGGCCTACGAGCAGTACTTC. Translation: CATLRAAAAYEQYF. This chain links TRBV6-2 or TRBV6-3 with TRBJ2-7; no clear D. Germline loops: CDR1 MNHEY, CDR2 SVGEGT. V was pared by 10 bases and J by 2 bases, with 18 bases between. The CDR3 consists of 14 residues.

This clonotype has a count of ten or more. This sequence joins TRBV5-1 and TRBJ1-3; tentatively, D is TRBD1 (6 bases). V lost 1 base and J 8 bases, leaving 16 bases between the germline ends. Germline V gives CDR1 SGHRS, CDR2 YFSETQ. CDR3 length: 15 amino acids. The CDR3 region has the DNA TGCGCCAGCAGCTTGATACAGGGACCTACGGACACCATATATTTT. It codes for CASSLIQGPTDTIYF.

This chain uses TRBV28 with TRBJ2-2, with D perhaps matching TRBD2 (5 bases). The germline V and J ends were trimmed by 3 bases and 1 base, with 12 bases remaining between them. CDR3 length: 16 amino acids. Germline V gives CDR1 MDHEN, CDR2 SYDVKM. CDR3 in DNA: TGTGCCAGCAGTTTGGGAATTGAGGGGAACACCGGGGAGCTGTTTTTT. Protein product: CASSLGIEGNTGELFF.

Only a few counts were recorded for this clonotype. The V and J genes are TRBV12-3 or TRBV12-4 and TRBJ1-2, with D uncertain. The V end lost 6 bases, the J end lost 3 bases, and 11 bases lay between the germline ends. The CDR3 covers 13 residues. CDR3 in amino acids: CASSRGVDYGYTF. For the CDR3, the DNA is TGTGCCAGCAGCCGAGGAGTTGACTATGGCTACACCTTC.

This clonotype has just a few counts. The V call is TRBV10-2, the J call TRBJ1-2, with D hard to call. Germline V gives CDR1 WSHSY, CDR2 SAAADI. The CDR3 is 11 amino acids. Trimming left V 6 bases short and J 6 bases short, with 8 bases between. The CDR3 loop is CASRNSDGYTF. CDR3 in DNA: TGCGCCAGCAGAAACAGCGATGGCTACACCTTC.

The rearrangement joins TRBV20-1 to TRBJ1-1; no firm D call. The CDR3 loop spans 10 amino acids. Germline values: CDR1 DFQATT, CDR2 SNEGSKA (reference sequence). V was pared by 6 bases and J by 6 bases, with 8 bases between. The CDR3 protein is CSAGYPEAFF. The CDR3 DNA sequence: TGCAGTGCAGGGTACCCTGAAGCTTTCTTT.

This clonotype has only a few counts. The genes are TRBV14 and TRBJ2-1; tentative D call: TRBD2 (5 bases). Trimming took off 3 bases at V and 7 bases at J, with 19 bases between the two ends. The CDR3 has 16 residues. The V gene's germline CDR1 is SGHDN and CDR2 FVKESK. The CDR3 here is CASSHSGLNALNEQFF. CDR3 nucleotide sequence: TGTGCCAGCAGCCATTCCGGACTGAATGCATTGAATGAGCAGTTCTTC.

The chain uses TRBV6-1 and TRBJ2-5; the D gene is possibly TRBD2 (6 bases). The CDR3 contains 15 residues. Germline CDR1 MNHNS, CDR2 SASEGT. Trimming took off 0 bases at V and 5 bases at J, with 13 bases between the two ends. In nucleotides, the CDR3 is TGTGCCAGCAGTGAAGCGAACGCGGGGTGGGAGACCCAGTACTTC. Amino acid sequence: CASSEANAGWETQYF.

The chain uses TRBV29-1 and TRBJ1-1; 9 nucleotides agree with TRBD1. This CDR3 has 13 amino acids. Germline CDR1 is SQVTM and CDR2 is ANQGSEA. V shed 6 bases, J shed 6 bases, and the junction held 8 bases outside the gene matches. CDR3 amino acids: CSVDRGVSAEAFF. The DNA of the CDR3 is TGCAGCGTAGACAGGGGGGTGAGCGCTGAAGCTTTCTTT.

This clonotype has a handful of counts. The chain uses TRBV9 and TRBJ2-2; D is perhaps TRBD2 (6 bases). Trimming took off 0 bases at V and 3 bases at J, with 6 bases between the two ends. The CDR3 runs 14 residues. The germline V gene encodes CDR1 SGDLS and CDR2 YYNGEE. The CDR3 protein is CASSVERDTGELFF. CDR3 nucleotide sequence: TGTGCCAGCAGCGTAGAGCGGGACACCGGGGAGCTGTTTTTT.

This clonotype was seen only a few times. The chain carries TRBV29-1 and TRBJ1-5, with D maybe TRBD1 (6 bases). The CDR3 has 13 residues. The V and J ends lost 6 bases and 6 bases respectively, with 15 bases between them. Germline V CDR1 and CDR2: SQVTM, ANQGSEA. The CDR3 bases are TGCAGCGTGGACAGAGTGGCTAGTCAGCCCCAGCATTTT. Translation gives CSVDRVASQPQHF.

This clonotype was seen more than once but under ten times. V is TRBV6-2 or TRBV6-3 and J is TRBJ1-1; 8 bases map to TRBD1. From germline, CDR1 is MNHEY and CDR2 SVGEGT. V shed 2 bases and J 4 bases; nucleotides not matched to a gene: 12. There are 17 residues in the CDR3. The CDR3 DNA reads TGTGCCAGCAGTTACCAGGTTGGACAGGGCGGGAGCACTGAAGCTTTCTTT. As protein: CASSYQVGQGGSTEAFF.

This clonotype was observed many times. This rearrangement joins TRBV7-3 to TRBJ2-1; 7 bases are shared with TRBD1. With V trimmed by 3 bases and J by 2 bases, 4 bases remained unmatched. This CDR3 region has 15 residues. CDR1 SGHTA and CDR2 FQGTGA come from the germline V gene. The CDR3 nucleotides read TGTGCCAGCAGCTTCGACAGGGTACCCTACAATGAGCAGTTCTTC. This gives the protein CASSFDRVPYNEQFF.

This clonotype was recorded at least ten times. The J gene is TRBJ2-7, the V gene TRBV20-1, with a tentative D call TRBD1 (6 bases). CDR1 is DFQATT, CDR2 SNEGSKA, per germline (reference sequence). The length of the CDR3 is 14 residues. V was trimmed by 1 base and J by 5 bases, leaving 15 bases between them. CDR3 amino acids: CSARVSDRPNEQYF. The CDR3, as DNA: TGCAGTGCTAGAGTTTCCGACAGGCCCAACGAGCAGTACTTC.

This clonotype was seen more than once but under ten times. Here the CDR3 reads CASSYSILAGATDTQYF. Written as DNA, the CDR3 is TGTGCCAGCAGTTACTCGATTCTAGCGGGGGCCACAGATACGCAGTATTTT. The chain uses TRBV6-5 and TRBJ2-3, with 10 bases matching TRBD2. Germline CDR1 MNHEY, CDR2 SVGAGI. This CDR3 contains 17 residues. Germline trimming cut 0 bases from V and 2 bases from J; bases unmatched to any gene: 5.

This clonotype has more than one count but fewer than ten. The genes are TRBV6-1 and TRBJ2-7; the D gene is possibly TRBD1 (6 bases). The V and J ends lost 2 bases and 4 bases respectively, with 15 bases between them. In germline, CDR1 is MNHNS, CDR2 SASEGT. This CDR3 contains 15 residues. This CDR3 reads CASSERNRAPYEQYF. CDR3 coding DNA: TGTGCCAGCAGTGAAAGAAACAGGGCCCCTTACGAGCAGTACTTC.

CDR3 loop: CASSPGLRPGELFF. In DNA, the CDR3 is TGCGCCAGCAGCCCCGGGCTCCGGCCCGGGGAGCTGTTTTTT. The chain combines TRBV5-1 with TRBJ2-2; D gene unclear. Germline values: CDR1 SGHRS, CDR2 YFSETQ. This CDR3 comprises 14 residues. V lost 4 bases to trimming and J lost 6 bases, with 13 bases between them.

The J gene is TRBJ1-1, the V gene TRBV11-3, with D maybe TRBD1 (5 bases). This CDR3 region has 15 residues. Trimming stripped 1 base from V and 1 base from J, with 10 bases between. CDR1 is SGHNT and CDR2 is YENEEA in the germline V gene. CDR3 protein: CASSLVGHTNTEAFF. CDR3 bases: TGTGCCAGCAGCTTAGTTGGACACACGAACACTGAAGCTTTCTTT. Drawing the rest from reference TRBV11-3 and TRBJ1-1, the complete variable domain is EAGVVQSPRYKIIEKKQPVAFWCNPISGHNTLYWYLQNLGQGPELLIRYENEEAVDDSQLPKDRFSAERLKGVDSTLKIQPAELGDSAVYLCASSLVGHTNTEAFFGQGTRLTVV.

The chain couples TRBV5-1 to TRBJ2-2; D is unresolved. Trimming pared 4 bases from V and 5 bases from J, leaving 9 bases between. CDR3 length: 13 amino acids. Germline V CDR1 and CDR2: SGHRS, YFSETQ. Here the CDR3 DNA reads TGCGCCAGCAGCGTCCCAAGTACCGGGGAGCTGTTTTTT. Its translation: CASSVPSTGELFF.

The chain joins TRBV7-2 to TRBJ2-5; D unclear. V lost 1 base and J 2 bases, leaving 8 bases between the germline ends. The CDR3 is 14 residues long. Germline V CDR1 and CDR2: SGHTA, FQGNSA. CDR3 bases: TGTGCCAGCAGCTTAGTGCGGCAGCAAGAGACCCAGTACTTC. Its protein is CASSLVRQQETQYF.

The sample holds a few counts of this clonotype. This chain links TRBV29-1 with TRBJ2-5, with 11 bases that match TRBD1. The CDR3 totals 15 residues. V shed 4 bases, J shed 4 bases, and the junction held 8 bases outside the gene matches. From germline, CDR1 is SQVTM and CDR2 ANQGSEA. The CDR3 loop is CSVGPGQGAGETQYF. The DNA of the CDR3 is TGCAGCGTTGGCCCCGGACAGGGGGCCGGAGAGACCCAGTACTTC. Complete variable domain (other parts from reference TRBV29-1 and TRBJ2-5): SAVISQKPSRDICQRGTSLTIQCQVDSQVTMMFWYRQQPGQSLTLIATANQGSEATYESGFVIDKFPISRPNLTFSTLTVSNMSPEDSSIYLCSVGPGQGAGETQYFGPGTRLLVL.

The table lists this clonotype with many counts. This chain uses TRBV7-9 with TRBJ1-2; D might be TRBD1 (6 bases). CDR1 is SEHNR, CDR2 FQNEAQ, per germline (reference sequence). The length of the CDR3 is 13 residues. V gave up 5 bases and J gave up 1 base, with 8 bases separating them. Written as DNA, the CDR3 is TGTGCCAGCAGCCACAGGGTTAACTATGGCTACACCTTC. It specifies CASSHRVNYGYTF.